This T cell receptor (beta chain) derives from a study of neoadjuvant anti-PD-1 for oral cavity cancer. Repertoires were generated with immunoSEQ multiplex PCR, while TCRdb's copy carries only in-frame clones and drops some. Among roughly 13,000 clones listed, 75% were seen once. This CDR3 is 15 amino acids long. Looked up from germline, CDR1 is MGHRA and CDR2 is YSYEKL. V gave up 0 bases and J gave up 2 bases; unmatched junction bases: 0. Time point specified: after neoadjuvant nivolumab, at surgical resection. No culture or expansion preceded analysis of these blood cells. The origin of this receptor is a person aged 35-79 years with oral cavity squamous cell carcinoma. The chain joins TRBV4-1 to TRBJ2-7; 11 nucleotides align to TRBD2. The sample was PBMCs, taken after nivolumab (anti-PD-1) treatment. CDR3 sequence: CASSQELAGAYEQYF. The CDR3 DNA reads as TGCGCCAGCAGCCAAGAACTAGCGGGGGCCTACGAGCAGTACTTC.